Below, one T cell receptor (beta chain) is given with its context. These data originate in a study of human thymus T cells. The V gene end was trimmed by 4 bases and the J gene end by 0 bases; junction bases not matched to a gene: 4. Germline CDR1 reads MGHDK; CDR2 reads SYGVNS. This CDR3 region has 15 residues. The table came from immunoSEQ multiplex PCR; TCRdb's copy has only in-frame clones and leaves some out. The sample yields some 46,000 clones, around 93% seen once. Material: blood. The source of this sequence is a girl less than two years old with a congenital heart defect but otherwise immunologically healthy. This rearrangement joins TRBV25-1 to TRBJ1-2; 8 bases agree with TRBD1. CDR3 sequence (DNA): TGTGCCAGCAGTGTCCAGGGGGCAGCTAACTATGGCTACACCTTC. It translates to CASSVQGAANYGYTF.